This section outlines one T cell receptor (beta chain) sequence together with its context. Antigen specificity is unknown. This entry comes from a study of a mutant IDH1 vaccine in newly diagnosed glioma. Regarding the study as a whole: Variations in leading peripheral T cell clonotypes appeared to have no connection with pseudoprogression.

Germline-derived CDR1 and CDR2 are SGHRS and YFSETQ. V lost 0 bases and J 5 bases, leaving 11 bases between the germline ends. This CDR3 region has 14 residues. TCRdb keeps only in-frame clones here, not all; method: immunoSEQ multiplex PCR. Here the sample spans approximately 70,000 clones, roughly 78% being singletons. As for time point: baseline, week 1 (first vaccination visit). Treatment defined: pre-vaccination baseline after standard-of-care therapy. Material: PBMCs, obtained from a glioma patient treated with radiotherapy, temozolomide or both. The V gene is TRBV5-1, the J gene TRBJ1-2, with D hard to call. The origin of this receptor is a middle-aged man with glioma. The CDR3 region is CASSLDRGGYGYTF. In DNA form, the CDR3 reads TGCGCCAGCAGCTTGGACCGGGGAGGGTATGGCTACACCTTC.